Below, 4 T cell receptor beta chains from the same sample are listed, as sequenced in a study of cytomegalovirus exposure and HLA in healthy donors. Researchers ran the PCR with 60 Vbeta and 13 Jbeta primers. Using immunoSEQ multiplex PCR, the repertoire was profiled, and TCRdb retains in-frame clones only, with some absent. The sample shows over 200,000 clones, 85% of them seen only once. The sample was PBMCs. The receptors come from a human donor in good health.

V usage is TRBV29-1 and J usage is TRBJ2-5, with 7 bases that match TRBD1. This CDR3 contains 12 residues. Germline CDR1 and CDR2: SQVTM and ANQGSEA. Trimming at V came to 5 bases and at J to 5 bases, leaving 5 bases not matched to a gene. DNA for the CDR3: TGCAGCGTTTCCACAGGGGAGGAGACCCAGTACTTC. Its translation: CSVSTGEETQYF.

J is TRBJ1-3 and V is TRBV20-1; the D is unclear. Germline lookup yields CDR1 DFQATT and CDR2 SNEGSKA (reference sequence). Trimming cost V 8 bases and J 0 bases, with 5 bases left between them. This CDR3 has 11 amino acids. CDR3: CSHSSGNTIYF. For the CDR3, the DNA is TGCAGTCATAGCTCTGGAAACACCATATATTTT.

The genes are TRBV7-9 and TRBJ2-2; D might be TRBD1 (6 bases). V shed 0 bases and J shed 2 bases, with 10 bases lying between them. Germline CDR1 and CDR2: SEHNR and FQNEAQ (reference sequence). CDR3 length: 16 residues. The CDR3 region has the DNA TGTGCCAGCAGCTTAGCGGGGACATTAAACACCGGGGAGCTGTTTTTT. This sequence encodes CASSLAGTLNTGELFF. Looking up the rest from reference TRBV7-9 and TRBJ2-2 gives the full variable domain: DTGVSQNPRHKITKRGQNVTFRCDPISEHNRLYWYRQTLGQGPEFLTYFQNEAQLEKSRLLSDRFSAERPKGSFSTLEIQRTEQGDSAMYLCASSLAGTLNTGELFFGEGSRLTVL.

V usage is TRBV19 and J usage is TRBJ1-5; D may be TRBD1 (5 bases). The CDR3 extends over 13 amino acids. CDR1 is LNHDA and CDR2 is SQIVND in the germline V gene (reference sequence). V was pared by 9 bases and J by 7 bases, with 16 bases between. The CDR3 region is CASRVRQGQPQHF. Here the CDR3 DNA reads TGTGCCAGCCGGGTCAGGCAGGGCCAGCCCCAGCATTTT.